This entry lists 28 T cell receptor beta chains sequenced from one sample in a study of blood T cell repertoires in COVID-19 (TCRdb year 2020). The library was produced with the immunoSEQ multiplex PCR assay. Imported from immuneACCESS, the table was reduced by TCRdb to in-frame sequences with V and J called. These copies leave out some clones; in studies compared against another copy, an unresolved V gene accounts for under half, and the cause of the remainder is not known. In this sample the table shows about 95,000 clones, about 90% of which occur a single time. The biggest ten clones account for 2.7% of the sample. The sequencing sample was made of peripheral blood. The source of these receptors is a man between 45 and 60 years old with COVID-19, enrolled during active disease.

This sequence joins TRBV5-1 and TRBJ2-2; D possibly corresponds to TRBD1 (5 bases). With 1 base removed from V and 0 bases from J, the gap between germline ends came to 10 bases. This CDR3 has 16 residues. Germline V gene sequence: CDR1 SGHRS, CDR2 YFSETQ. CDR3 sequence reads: CASSLTGHSNTGELFF. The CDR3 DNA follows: TGCGCCAGCAGCTTGACAGGACACTCGAACACCGGGGAGCTGTTTTTT.

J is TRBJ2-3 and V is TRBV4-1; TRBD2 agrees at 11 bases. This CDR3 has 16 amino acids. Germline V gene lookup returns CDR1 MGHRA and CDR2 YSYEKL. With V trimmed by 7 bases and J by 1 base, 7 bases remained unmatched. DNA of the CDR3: TGCGCCAGCACCGCCGTACTAGCGGGGGGCACAGATACGCAGTATTTT. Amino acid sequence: CASTAVLAGGTDTQYF.

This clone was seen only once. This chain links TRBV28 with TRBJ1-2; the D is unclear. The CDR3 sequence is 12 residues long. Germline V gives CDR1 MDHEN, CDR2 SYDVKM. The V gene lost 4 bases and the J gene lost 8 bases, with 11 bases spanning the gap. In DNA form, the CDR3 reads TGTGCCAGCAGTTCGGGGTCTATGGGCTACACCTTC. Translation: CASSSGSMGYTF.

CDR3 residues: CATSDCAGVNTEAFF. CDR3 coding DNA: TGTGCCACCAGTGATTGTGCAGGGGTGAACACTGAAGCTTTCTTT. The chain has TRBV24-1 and TRBJ1-1; the D gene is possibly TRBD1 (6 bases). V was cut by 2 bases and J by 0 bases, with 9 bases left in between. This CDR3 is built from 15 residues. CDR1 and CDR2 from the germline V gene are KGHDR and SFDVKD.

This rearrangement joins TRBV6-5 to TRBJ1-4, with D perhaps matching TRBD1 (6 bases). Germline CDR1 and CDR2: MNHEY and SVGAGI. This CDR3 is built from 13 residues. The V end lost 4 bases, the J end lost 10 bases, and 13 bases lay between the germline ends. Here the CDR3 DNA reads TGTGCCAGCAGTTCACAGGGCTGGGGAAAACTGTTTTTT. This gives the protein CASSSQGWGKLFF.

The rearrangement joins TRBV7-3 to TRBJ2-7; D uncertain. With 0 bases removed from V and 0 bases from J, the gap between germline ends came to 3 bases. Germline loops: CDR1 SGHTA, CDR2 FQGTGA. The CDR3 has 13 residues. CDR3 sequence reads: CASSLTYSYEQYF. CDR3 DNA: TGTGCCAGCAGCTTAACTTACTCCTACGAGCAGTACTTC.

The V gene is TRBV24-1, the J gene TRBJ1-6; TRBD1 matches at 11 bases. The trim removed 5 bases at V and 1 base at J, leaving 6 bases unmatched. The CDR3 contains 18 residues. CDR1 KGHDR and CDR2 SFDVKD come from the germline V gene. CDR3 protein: CATSGTGQGASYNSPLHF. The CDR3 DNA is TGTGCCACCAGTGGTACTGGACAGGGGGCTTCCTATAATTCACCCCTCCACTTT.

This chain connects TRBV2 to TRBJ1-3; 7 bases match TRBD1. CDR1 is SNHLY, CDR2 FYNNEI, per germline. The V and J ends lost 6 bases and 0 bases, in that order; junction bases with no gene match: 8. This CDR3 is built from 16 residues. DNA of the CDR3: TGTGCCAGCAGGAGGGACAGCGGGAGCTCTGGAAACACCATATATTTT. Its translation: CASRRDSGSSGNTIYF.

CDR3 protein: CATSDRGQGTNTEAFF. The DNA of the CDR3 is TGTGCCACCAGTGATAGGGGACAGGGAACGAACACTGAAGCTTTCTTT. This sequence joins TRBV24-1 and TRBJ1-1, with 9 bases aligning to TRBD1. The CDR3 totals 16 residues. J lost 1 base, V lost 3 bases, and 5 bases had no gene match. The germline V gene encodes CDR1 KGHDR and CDR2 SFDVKD.

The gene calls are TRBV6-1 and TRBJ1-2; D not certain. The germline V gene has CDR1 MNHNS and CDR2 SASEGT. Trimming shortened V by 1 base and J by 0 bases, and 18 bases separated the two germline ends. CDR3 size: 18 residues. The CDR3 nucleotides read TGTGCCAGCAGTGAAGACAGACTACGGCCTTCAGCTAACTATGGCTACACCTTC. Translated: CASSEDRLRPSANYGYTF.

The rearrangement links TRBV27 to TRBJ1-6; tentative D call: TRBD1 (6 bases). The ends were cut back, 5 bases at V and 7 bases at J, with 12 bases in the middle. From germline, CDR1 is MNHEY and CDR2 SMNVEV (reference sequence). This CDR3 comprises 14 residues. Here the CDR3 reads CASSVGRGNSPLHF. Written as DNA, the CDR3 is TGTGCCAGCAGTGTTGGCAGGGGAAATTCACCCCTCCACTTT.

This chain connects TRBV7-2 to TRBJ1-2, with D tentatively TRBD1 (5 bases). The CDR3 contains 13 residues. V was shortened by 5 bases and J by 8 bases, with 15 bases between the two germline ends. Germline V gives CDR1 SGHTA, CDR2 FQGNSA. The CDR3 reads CASSVLQGQGYTF. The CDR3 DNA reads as TGTGCCAGCAGCGTCCTCCAGGGCCAGGGCTACACCTTC.

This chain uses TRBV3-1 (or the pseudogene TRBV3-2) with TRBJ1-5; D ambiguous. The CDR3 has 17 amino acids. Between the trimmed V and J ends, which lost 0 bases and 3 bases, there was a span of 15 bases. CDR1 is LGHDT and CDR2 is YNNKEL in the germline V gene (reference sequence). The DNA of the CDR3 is TGTGCCAGCAGCCAAGATAGGTCGGAGGGCTTCAATCAGCCCCAGCATTTT. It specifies CASSQDRSEGFNQPQHF.

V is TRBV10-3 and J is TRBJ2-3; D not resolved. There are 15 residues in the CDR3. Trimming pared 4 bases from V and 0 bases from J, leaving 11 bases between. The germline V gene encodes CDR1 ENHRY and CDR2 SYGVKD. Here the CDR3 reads CAISVNFHSTDTQYF. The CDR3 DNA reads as TGTGCCATCAGTGTCAACTTCCATAGCACAGATACGCAGTATTTT.

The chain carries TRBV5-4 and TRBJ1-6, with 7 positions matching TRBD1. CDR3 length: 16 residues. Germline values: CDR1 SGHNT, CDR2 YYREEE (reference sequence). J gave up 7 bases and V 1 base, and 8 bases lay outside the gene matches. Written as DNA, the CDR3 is TGTGCCAGCAGCTTGAGCCCCGGGACAGTAAATTCACCCCTCCACTTT. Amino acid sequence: CASSLSPGTVNSPLHF.

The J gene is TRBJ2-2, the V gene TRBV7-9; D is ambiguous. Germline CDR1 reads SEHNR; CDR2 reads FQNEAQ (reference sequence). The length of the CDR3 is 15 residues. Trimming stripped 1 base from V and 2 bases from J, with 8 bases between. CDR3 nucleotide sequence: TGTGCCAGCAGCTTAGGGTCAGGTAACACCGGGGAGCTGTTTTTT. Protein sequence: CASSLGSGNTGELFF.

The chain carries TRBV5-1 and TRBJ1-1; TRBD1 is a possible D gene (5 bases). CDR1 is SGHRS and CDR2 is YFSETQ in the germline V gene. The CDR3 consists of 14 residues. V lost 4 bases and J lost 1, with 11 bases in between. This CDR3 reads CASSGNQGNTEAFF. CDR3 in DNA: TGCGCCAGCAGCGGGAACCAGGGGAACACTGAAGCTTTCTTT.

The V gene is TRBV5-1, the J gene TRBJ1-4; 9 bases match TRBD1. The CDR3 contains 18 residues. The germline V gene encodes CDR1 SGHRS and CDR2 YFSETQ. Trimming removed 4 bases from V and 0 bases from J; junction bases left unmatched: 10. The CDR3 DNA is TGCGCCAGCAGCCATACGGACAGGGGAATTGCAACTAATGAAAAACTGTTTTTT. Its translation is CASSHTDRGIATNEKLFF.

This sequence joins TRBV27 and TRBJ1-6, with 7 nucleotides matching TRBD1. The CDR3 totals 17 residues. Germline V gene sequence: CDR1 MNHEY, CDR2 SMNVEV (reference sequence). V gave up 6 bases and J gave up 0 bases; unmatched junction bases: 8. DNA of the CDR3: TGTGCCAGCAGGAGTTCAGGGGGTTTCTCCTATAATTCACCCCTCCACTTT. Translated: CASRSSGGFSYNSPLHF.

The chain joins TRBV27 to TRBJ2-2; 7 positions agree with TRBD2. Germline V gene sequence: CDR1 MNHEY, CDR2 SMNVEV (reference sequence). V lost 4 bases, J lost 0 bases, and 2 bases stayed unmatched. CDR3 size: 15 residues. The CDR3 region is CASSYRGANTGELFF. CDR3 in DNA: TGTGCCAGCAGTTATCGGGGGGCGAACACCGGGGAGCTGTTTTTT.

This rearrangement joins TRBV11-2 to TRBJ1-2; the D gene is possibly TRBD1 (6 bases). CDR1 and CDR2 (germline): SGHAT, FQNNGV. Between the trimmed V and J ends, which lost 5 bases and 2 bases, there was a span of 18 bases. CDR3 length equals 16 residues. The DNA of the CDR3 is TGTGCCAGCAGCCCTACGATGGGGCAGGGGAACTATGGCTACACCTTC. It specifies CASSPTMGQGNYGYTF. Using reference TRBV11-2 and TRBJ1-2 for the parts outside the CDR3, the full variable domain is EAGVAQSPRYKIIEKRQSVAFWCNPISGHATLYWYQQILGQGPKLLIQFQNNGVVDDSQLPKDRFSAERLKGVDSTLKIQPAKLEDSAVYLCASSPTMGQGNYGYTFGSGTRLTVV.

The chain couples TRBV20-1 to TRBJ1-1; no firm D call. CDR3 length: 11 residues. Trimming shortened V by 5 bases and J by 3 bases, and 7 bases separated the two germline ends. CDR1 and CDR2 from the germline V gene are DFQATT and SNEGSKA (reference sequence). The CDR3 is CSAVHYTEAFF. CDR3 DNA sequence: TGCAGTGCTGTTCATTACACTGAAGCTTTCTTT.

The chain's CDR3 is CASSPRIGGETQYF. CDR3 bases: TGTGCCAGCAGTCCCCGGATAGGAGGAGAGACCCAGTACTTC. The chain employs TRBV6-2 or TRBV6-3 and TRBJ2-5; the D gene is possibly TRBD2 (5 bases). CDR3 length: 14 amino acids. The germline V and J ends were trimmed by 5 bases and 4 bases, with 14 bases remaining between them. CDR1 and CDR2 from the germline V gene are MNHEY and SVGEGT.

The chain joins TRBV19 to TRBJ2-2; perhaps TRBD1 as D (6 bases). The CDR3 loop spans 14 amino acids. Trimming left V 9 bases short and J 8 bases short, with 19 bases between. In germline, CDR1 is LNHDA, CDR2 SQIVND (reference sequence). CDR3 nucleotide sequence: TGTGCCAGCCGGGACACCCTCCTATCGGGGGAGCTGTTTTTT. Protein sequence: CASRDTLLSGELFF.

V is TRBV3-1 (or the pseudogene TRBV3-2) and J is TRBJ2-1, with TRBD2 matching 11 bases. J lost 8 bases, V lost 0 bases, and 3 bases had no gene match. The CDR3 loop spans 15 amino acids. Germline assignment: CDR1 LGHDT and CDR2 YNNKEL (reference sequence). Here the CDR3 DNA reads TGTGCCAGCAGCCAAGATAGCGGGGGGGCCTATGAGCAGTTCTTC. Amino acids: CASSQDSGGAYEQFF.

CDR3: CASEMGGKGSYGYTF. Here the CDR3 DNA reads TGTGCCAGCGAAATGGGAGGGAAGGGGAGCTATGGCTACACCTTC. J is TRBJ1-2 and V is TRBV3-1 (or the pseudogene TRBV3-2); D possibly corresponds to TRBD1 (5 bases). V was cut by 8 bases and J by 4 bases, with 20 bases left in between. The CDR3 covers 15 residues. Per the germline V gene, CDR1 is LGHDT and CDR2 is YNNKEL (reference sequence).

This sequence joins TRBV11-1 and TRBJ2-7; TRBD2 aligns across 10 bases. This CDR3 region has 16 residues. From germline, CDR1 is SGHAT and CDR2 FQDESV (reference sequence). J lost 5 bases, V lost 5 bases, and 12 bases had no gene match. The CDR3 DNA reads TGTGCCAGCAGCCCAAGGAGCGGGGGGGCTCTCCACGAGCAGTACTTC. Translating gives CASSPRSGGALHEQYF.

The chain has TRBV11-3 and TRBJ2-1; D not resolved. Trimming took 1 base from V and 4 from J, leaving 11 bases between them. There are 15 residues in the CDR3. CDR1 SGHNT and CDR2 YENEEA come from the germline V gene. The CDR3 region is CASSLGSTQYNEQFF. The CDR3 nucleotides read TGTGCCAGCAGCTTAGGTTCGACACAGTACAATGAGCAGTTCTTC.